This T cell receptor (beta chain) came from a study of post-analysis software for immune sequencing data. Unique molecular identifiers were built into the TCR beta cDNA libraries. TCRdb processed the PCR reads anew with MiXCR; each CDR3 protein has one entry. The data contain some 160,000 distinct CDR3 sequences, 35% to 40% of them singletons. Whole-study results and caveats: Normalized Chao1 diversity was significantly lower in multiple sclerosis patients than in controls. Roughly 5 TRBV segments (TRBV5-6, TRBV5-1 and TRBV20-1 among them) occurred more frequently in patients than in controls. By F measure, strong co-clustering occurred among samples prepared in the same batch.

This clonotype was counted only a few times. What it binds is unknown. This CDR3 comprises 15 residues. V lost 0 bases and J 2 bases, leaving 11 bases between the germline ends. Germline CDR1 and CDR2: SGHAT and FQNNGV. The TCR comes from a girl aged 5 to 17 with multiple sclerosis. The V and J genes are TRBV11-2 and TRBJ2-7; D could derive from TRBD1 or TRBD2 (5 bases each). This sample comprised blood, obtained after autologous hematopoietic stem cell transplantation. CDR3 DNA: TGTGCCAGCAGCTTAGATCCCGGGACGGCCTACGAGCAGTACTTC. It yields the protein CASSLDPGTAYEQYF.